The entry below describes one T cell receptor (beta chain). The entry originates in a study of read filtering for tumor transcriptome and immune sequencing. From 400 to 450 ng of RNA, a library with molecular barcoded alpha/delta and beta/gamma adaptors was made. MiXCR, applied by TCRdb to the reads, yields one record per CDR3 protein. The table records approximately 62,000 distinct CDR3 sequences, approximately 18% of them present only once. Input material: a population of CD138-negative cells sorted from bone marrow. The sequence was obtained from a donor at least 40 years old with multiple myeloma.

The CDR3 nucleotides are TGCGCCAGCAGTGTGGGACCAGCGCCTGGCTACGAGCAGTACTTC. The encoded protein is CASSVGPAPGYEQYF. The rearrangement joins TRBV10-2 to TRBJ2-7, with D perhaps given as TRBD1 or TRBD2 (5 bases each). Per germline, CDR1 WSHSY and CDR2 SAAADI. The CDR3 is made up of 15 amino acids. V lost 4 bases and J 3 bases, leaving 16 bases between the germline ends.